One T cell receptor beta chain is described in this entry. After removal of 1 base from V and 5 bases from J, the junction contained 8 bases not matched to a gene. This CDR3 region has 16 residues. The germline V gene encodes CDR1 MDHEN and CDR2 SYDVKM. Per the original methods: Scientists estimated how many nucleated cells there were by amplifying reference gene primers. The data were produced by immunoSEQ multiplex PCR, yet TCRdb's version contains in-frame clones alone and is incomplete. The V and J calls and clone size were taken over from that table, and D and trimming were inferred from the DNA. The table includes some 88,000 clones, more than 75% detected once. This entry belongs to a study of blood T cell repertoires in COVID-19.

The sequencing sample was made of peripheral blood. This sequence joins TRBV28 and TRBJ1-2; 9 nucleotides align to TRBD1. This TCR derives from a woman in her 70s with acute or convalescent COVID-19. CDR3 bases: TGTGCCAGCAGTTTATACCGAGACAGGGGGTGGTATGGCTACACCTTC. It yields the protein CASSLYRDRGWYGYTF.